Presented here are 3 T cell receptor beta chains from one specimen sequenced in a study of blood T cell repertoires in COVID-19. Only in-frame clones appear in the TCRdb table, and some are missing; sequencing was by immunoSEQ multiplex PCR. This table has 110,000 or so clones, around 89% appearing once. The material sequenced was peripheral blood. The source is a human donor with acute or convalescent COVID-19. The donor label of this sample is uncertain.

The chain has TRBV27 and TRBJ2-3, with D possibly matching TRBD1 (5 bases). The germline V and J ends were trimmed by 3 bases and 2 bases, with 15 bases remaining between them. Germline loops: CDR1 MNHEY, CDR2 SMNVEV (reference sequence). This CDR3 contains 16 residues. The CDR3 DNA is TGTGCCAGCAGTTTCGAGAGACAGAGCTTCACAGATACGCAGTATTTT. It translates to CASSFERQSFTDTQYF.

V and J are TRBV2 and TRBJ2-5; the match to TRBD2 covers 8 bases. The germline V gene has CDR1 SNHLY and CDR2 FYNNEI. There are 15 residues in the CDR3. Losses at the gene ends were 7 bases for V and 5 bases for J; bases not matched to a gene: 12. The CDR3 here is CASTFLGLAGETQYF. The CDR3 region has the DNA TGTGCCAGCACGTTTTTAGGACTAGCTGGGGAGACCCAGTACTTC.

V is TRBV27 and J is TRBJ1-5, with D tentatively TRBD1 (5 bases). Germline V lookup: CDR1 MNHEY, CDR2 SMNVEV (reference sequence). There are 14 residues in the CDR3. Trimming took 6 bases from V and 0 from J, leaving 9 bases between them. Written as DNA, the CDR3 is TGTGCCAGCAGGGACATCTATAGCAATCAGCCCCAGCATTTT. Translating gives CASRDIYSNQPQHF.